The clone carrying this T cell receptor beta chain has a handful of counts. The antigen remains undetermined. The data stem from a study of cytomegalovirus exposure and HLA in healthy donors. Study overall: Genotyping of under 500 donors showed that roughly 80% belonged to the Caucasian-associated ancestry cluster. Study-wide results and limits: Donors were assumed by presence/absence analyses to have roughly uniform sequencing depth.

The PCR made use of 60 Vbeta and 13 Jbeta primers. The assay was immunoSEQ multiplex PCR, and TCRdb's table has in-frame clones only and misses some. The sample lists 150,000 to 200,000 clones; 70% to 80% were seen once. The CDR3 runs to 15 residues. Trimming took off 1 base at V and 8 bases at J, with 15 bases between the two ends. Germline V gives CDR1 SGHVS, CDR2 FQNEAQ. The rearrangement links TRBV7-8 to TRBJ2-1; D possibly corresponds to TRBD1 (5 bases). The sample was PBMCs. The TCR was taken from a girl between 10 and 17 years old in good health and CMV-seropositive. The CDR3 loop reads CASSLDRLLMDEQFF. DNA of the CDR3: TGTGCCAGCAGCTTAGACAGGCTGTTAATGGATGAGCAGTTCTTC.